This entry is about one TCR beta chain. The sample is drawn from a study of blood T cell repertoires in COVID-19. Overall study context: T cells, B-cell-depleted T cells, or PBMCs supplied cDNA or gDNA.

The assay was immunoSEQ multiplex PCR, and TCRdb's table has in-frame clones only and misses some. The table records 150,000 to 200,000 clones, 65% to 90% of them present only once. The CDR3 is made up of 14 amino acids. The ends were cut back, 6 bases at V and 4 bases at J, with 16 bases in the middle. Germline loops: CDR1 MDHEN, CDR2 SYDVKM. The sample taken for sequencing was peripheral blood. The rearrangement uses TRBV28 and TRBJ2-7; maybe TRBD1 (6 bases). This sequence was found in a man aged 55-75 years with acute or convalescent COVID-19. In DNA form, the CDR3 reads TGTGCCAGCAGCCAGTTAGACAGGCCTTACGAGCAGTACTTC. Translation gives CASSQLDRPYEQYF.